This entry lists 18 T cell receptor beta chains sequenced from one sample in a study of T cells after yellow fever vaccination (dated 2019 in TCRdb). Interpreted using the paper, the treatment or condition label stands for: live attenuated yellow fever vaccine strain. The receptor library was made with 5' RACE. Sequencing was performed on an Illumina NovaSeq 6000. TCRdb passed the public sequencing reads through fastp at Q25 and MiXCR, retaining productive beta sequences. A single entry per CDR3 protein holds the most common genes and DNA from its merged rows. The sample table lists 300,000 or so distinct CDR3 sequences, approximately 10% of them with a count of one. About 3% of the sample is taken by the ten largest. This sample comprised CD4+ T cells sorted from PBMCs, obtained 5 days after the yellow fever booster vaccination. Receptor source: a man younger than 30 who received the YFV17D yellow fever vaccine.

Comment on this clonotype: Given a much more abundant clone one base away, this may be a read error. V and J are TRBV7-9 and TRBJ1-5; D is possibly TRBD1 (6 bases). Germline V gene data show CDR1 as SEHNR and CDR2 as FQNEAQ (reference sequence). The length of the CDR3 is 13 residues. The CDR3 here is CASSVQGDQHQHF. The DNA for the CDR3 is TGTGCCAGCAGCGTACAGGGTGATCAGCACCAGCATTTT.

The chain employs TRBV5-1 and TRBJ1-2; the D is unclear. This CDR3 has 14 residues. V was cut by 2 bases and J by 0 bases, with 8 bases left in between. Germline CDR1 reads SGHRS; CDR2 reads YFSETQ. CDR3 sequence: CASSFSDPNYGYTF. DNA for the CDR3: TGCGCCAGCAGCTTTTCGGATCCTAACTATGGCTACACCTTC.

The chain couples TRBV7-9 to TRBJ1-1, with D perhaps TRBD1 (5 bases). Trimming shortened V by 1 base and J by 4 bases, and 10 bases separated the two germline ends. The CDR3 extends over 14 amino acids. Per germline, CDR1 SEHNR and CDR2 FQNEAQ (reference sequence). This chain's CDR3 is CASSLEGRATEAFF. The CDR3 coding sequence is TGTGCCAGCAGCTTAGAGGGCAGGGCCACTGAAGCTTTCTTT.

Only a few counts were recorded for this clonotype. The rearrangement joins TRBV4-1 to TRBJ1-1; D is unclear. From germline, CDR1 is MGHRA and CDR2 YSYEKL. The CDR3 totals 16 residues. V was pared by 1 base and J by 0 bases, with 12 bases between. The chain's CDR3 is CASSQVSERLNTEAFF. CDR3 sequence (DNA): TGCGCCAGCAGCCAAGTGTCAGAACGATTGAACACTGAAGCTTTCTTT.

V is TRBV2 and J is TRBJ1-5; 7 bases are a match to TRBD1. The CDR3 extends over 14 amino acids. J gave up 7 bases and V 3 bases, and 6 bases lay outside the gene matches. The germline V gene encodes CDR1 SNHLY and CDR2 FYNNEI. In nucleotides, the CDR3 is TGTGCCAGCAGTGAGAGGACAGGACGCCAGCCCCAGCATTTT. Its translation: CASSERTGRQPQHF.

This clonotype was seen a handful of times. The chain couples TRBV7-2 to TRBJ1-2, with D maybe TRBD1 (5 bases). CDR3 length: 16 residues. V lost 1 base and J 6 bases, leaving 18 bases between the germline ends. CDR1 and CDR2 from the germline V gene are SGHTA and FQGNSA. The CDR3: CASSLVGTQAPNGYTF. For the CDR3, the DNA is TGTGCCAGCAGCTTAGTCGGGACCCAGGCCCCCAATGGCTACACCTTC.

This clonotype was recorded a few times. This chain uses TRBV27 with TRBJ1-2, with D tentatively TRBD1 (5 bases). CDR3 length: 15 residues. CDR1 and CDR2 (germline): MNHEY, SMNVEV (reference sequence). V was cut by 3 bases and J by 4 bases, with 15 bases left in between. CDR3: CASSFGDGRTYGYTF. The CDR3, as DNA: TGTGCCAGCAGTTTCGGGGACGGCAGAACCTATGGCTACACCTTC.

This chain joins TRBV3-1 and TRBJ2-7; D may be TRBD2 (6 bases). Germline CDR1 reads LGHDT; CDR2 reads YNNKEL (reference sequence). V was pared by 6 bases and J by 6 bases, with 12 bases between. CDR3 length equals 12 residues. Written as DNA, the CDR3 is TGTGCCAGCAGAGGGGTTAGCGGCGAGCAGTACGTC. This encodes CASRGVSGEQYV.

The sample holds a few counts of this clonotype. The chain couples TRBV7-2 to TRBJ1-4; possibly TRBD1 for D (6 bases). Trimming left V 8 bases short and J 7 bases short, with 17 bases between. The CDR3 extends over 14 amino acids. The germline gives CDR1 SGHTA, CDR2 FQGNSA. CDR3 in amino acids: CASARGRVAEKLFF. For the CDR3, the DNA is TGTGCCAGCGCAAGGGGGAGGGTGGCTGAAAAACTGTTTTTT.

The chain is built from TRBV20-1 and TRBJ1-6, with TRBD1 as a possible D gene (5 bases). Trimming pared 6 bases from V and 10 bases from J, leaving 16 bases between. CDR1 and CDR2 (germline): DFQATT, SNEGSKA (reference sequence). The CDR3 has 13 residues. The CDR3 is CSAPGPGGSPLHF. For the CDR3, the DNA is TGCAGTGCGCCAGGGCCCGGAGGGTCACCCCTCCACTTT.

This clonotype was detected a few times. The chain carries TRBV29-1 and TRBJ1-2; the D gene is possibly TRBD1 (6 bases). V lost 4 bases to trimming and J lost 1 base, with 10 bases between them. The length of the CDR3 is 13 residues. Per the germline V gene, CDR1 is SQVTM and CDR2 is ANQGSEA. The DNA of the CDR3 is TGCAGCGTTGCCAGGGGAGATAACTATGGCTACACCTTC. Protein: CSVARGDNYGYTF. Variable domain in full (rest from reference TRBV29-1 and TRBJ1-2): SAVISQKPSRDICQRGTSLTIQCQVDSQVTMMFWYRQQPGQSLTLIATANQGSEATYESGFVIDKFPISRPNLTFSTLTVSNMSPEDSSIYLCSVARGDNYGYTFGSGTRLTVV.

V usage is TRBV6-1 and J usage is TRBJ1-5; no reliable D call. Per germline, CDR1 MNHNS and CDR2 SASEGT. The CDR3 has 15 amino acids. The V end was cut by 5 bases, the J end by 0 bases, with 11 bases between. The CDR3 DNA is TGTGCCAGCAGTACAGCCAGGTATAGCAATCAGCCCCAGCATTTT. Residues: CASSTARYSNQPQHF.

This clonotype was seen only a few times. The chain links TRBV7-8 to TRBJ2-4; perhaps TRBD1 as D (5 bases). The V gene lost 3 bases and the J gene lost 2 bases, with 17 bases spanning the gap. Germline V CDR1 and CDR2: SGHVS, FQNEAQ. The CDR3 runs to 17 residues. The CDR3 loop reads CASSLGPLSGSKNIQYF. The DNA for the CDR3 is TGTGCCAGCAGCTTGGGGCCCCTATCCGGGTCCAAAAACATTCAGTACTTC.

This clonotype turned up a few times. The chain is built from TRBV28 and TRBJ1-1; the D is unclear. The CDR3 has 12 residues. From germline, CDR1 is MDHEN and CDR2 SYDVKM. Deletions cut 2 bases from V and 3 bases from J, with 4 bases between. CDR3 sequence (DNA): TGTGCCAGCAGTTTAGTTTACACTGAAGCTTTCTTT. This sequence encodes CASSLVYTEAFF.

The gene calls are TRBV7-9 and TRBJ1-3, with D hard to call. The CDR3 loop spans 12 amino acids. In germline, CDR1 is SEHNR, CDR2 FQNEAQ (reference sequence). Trimming shortened V by 11 bases and J by 4 bases, and 12 bases separated the two germline ends. This chain's CDR3 is CAWTGRGNTIYF. CDR3 coding DNA: TGTGCCTGGACGGGAAGAGGAAACACCATATATTTT.

This clonotype was observed a few times. V and J are TRBV7-9 and TRBJ2-7; 8 bases are shared with TRBD1. CDR1 is SEHNR and CDR2 is FQNEAQ in the germline V gene (reference sequence). The CDR3 totals 16 residues. Unmatched junction bases numbered 15, after V lost 5 bases and J lost 6 bases. For the CDR3, the DNA is TGTGCCAGCAGCCCAAACCGGGACAGGTTTTTGCTCGAGCAGTACTTC. It encodes CASSPNRDRFLLEQYF.

The DNA for the CDR3 is TGTGCCATCAGTGGCGACAGGGGGAGGAGTGGCTACACCTTC. This encodes CAISGDRGRSGYTF. This rearrangement joins TRBV10-3 to TRBJ1-2, with TRBD1 matching 9 bases. The germline V gene encodes CDR1 ENHRY and CDR2 SYGVKD. V was pared by 4 bases and J by 7 bases, with 7 bases of the junction left unmatched. The CDR3 is 14 residues long.

CDR3 nucleotide sequence: TGTGCCAGCAGCGGGACCACCGGGGAGCTGTTTTTT. Translated: CASSGTTGELFF. This sequence joins TRBV4-2 and TRBJ2-2; D is possibly TRBD1 or TRBD2 (5 bases each). Per germline, CDR1 LGHNA and CDR2 YNFKEQ. The CDR3 has 12 residues. Trimming took off 5 bases at V and 4 bases at J, with 5 bases between the two ends.